This TCR beta chain emerged from a study of blood T cell repertoires in COVID-19. Overall study: Samples representing acute and convalescent COVID-19 were sourced from the United States, Italy and Spain. Nucleic acid was either cDNA or gDNA, and it came from T cells, B-cell-depleted T cells, or PBMCs.

In the source study's methods: Amplified reference gene primers provided the basis for estimating nucleated cell counts. TCRdb's copy holds only in-frame clones and misses some; the assay was immunoSEQ multiplex PCR. The V and J calls and clone size are taken from that table; D and trimming were inferred from the DNA. In the table there are about 190,000 clones, roughly 80% of which are singletons. V was shortened by 3 bases and J by 4 bases, with 7 bases between the two germline ends. Germline V CDR1 and CDR2: LGHDT, YNNKEL (reference sequence). There are 13 residues in the CDR3. The rearrangement uses TRBV3-1 (or the pseudogene TRBV3-2) and TRBJ2-1; D unresolved. The source is a man aged 45-60 years who had recovered from COVID-19. The sequenced sample consisted of peripheral blood. The CDR3 region is CASSQGRYNEQFF. CDR3 DNA sequence: TGTGCCAGCAGCCAGGGCAGGTACAATGAGCAGTTCTTC.